This T cell receptor beta chain appears in the sequencing data of a study of T cells expressing NK-cell markers. Across the study: TCR beta repertoires came from sorted CD3+CD56+NKG2C+, CD3+CD56+NKG2C- and CD3+CD56-NKG2C+ T cells. Just one sequenced donor of eight was HCMV-seronegative, while seven were seropositive.

Each CDR3 protein gets one entry in TCRdb, which reprocessed the 5' RACE reads and gives no DNA. The listing records about 430,000 distinct CDR3 sequences. Looked up from germline, CDR1 is SQVTM and CDR2 is ANQGSEA. The CDR3 covers 13 residues. The chain carries TRBV29-1 and TRBJ2-1; the D call from TCRdb, TRBD1, cannot be confirmed without DNA. Sequencing used blood T cells: a sorted CD56 or NKG2C T cell subset, CD4+ or CD8+ T cells, or bulk PBMC T cells (not recorded which). The clonotype comes from a woman between 50 and 59 years old in good health. The CDR3 spells CSVRQGGHNEQFF.